This T cell receptor beta chain was retrieved from a study of T cells in Graves' hyperthyroidism and ophthalmopathy. Across the study: Peripheral blood draws took place at initial diagnosis, ahead of any treatment. Study-level points and caveats: Among clonotypes expanded in thyroid above 0.001, most were also found in blood.

This clonotype was detected many times. Its antigen remains unidentified. Germline V gene sequence: CDR1 ENHRY, CDR2 SYGVKD. The germline V and J ends were trimmed by 2 bases and 0 bases, with 11 bases remaining between them. This CDR3 comprises 15 residues. Absence of ophthalmopathy progression within 18 months defined stable Graves' hyperthyroidism. There were TCR beta CDR3 regions amplified from RNA transcripts. Carried out on the TCR CDR3, a first-round RT-PCR used the HTBI primer set. TCRdb passed the multiplex PCR reads through MiXCR, listing each CDR3 protein once. The sample yields about 290,000 distinct CDR3 sequences, approximately 15% seen once.

Material: blood. This sequence originates from a woman aged 40 to 49 with Graves' hyperthyroidism. The chain joins TRBV10-3 to TRBJ2-7, with D unresolved. CDR3 sequence reads: CAISEGPESSYEQYF. The CDR3 DNA reads TGTGCCATCAGTGAGGGACCGGAAAGCTCCTACGAGCAGTACTTC.